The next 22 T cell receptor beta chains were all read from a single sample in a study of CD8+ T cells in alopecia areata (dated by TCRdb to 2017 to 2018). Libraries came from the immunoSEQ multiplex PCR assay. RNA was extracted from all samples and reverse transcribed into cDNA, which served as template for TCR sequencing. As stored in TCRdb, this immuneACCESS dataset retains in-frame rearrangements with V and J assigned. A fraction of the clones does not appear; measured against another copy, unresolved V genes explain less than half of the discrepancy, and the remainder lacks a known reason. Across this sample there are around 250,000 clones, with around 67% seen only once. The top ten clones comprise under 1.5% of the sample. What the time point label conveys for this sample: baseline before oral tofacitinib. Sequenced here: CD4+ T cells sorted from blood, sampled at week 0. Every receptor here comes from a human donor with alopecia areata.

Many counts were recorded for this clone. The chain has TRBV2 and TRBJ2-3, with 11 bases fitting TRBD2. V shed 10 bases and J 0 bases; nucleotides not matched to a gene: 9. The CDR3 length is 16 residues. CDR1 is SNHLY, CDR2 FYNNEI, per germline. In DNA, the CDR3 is TGTGCCACGGAGGGGCGGACTAGCGGGAGCACAGATACGCAGTATTTT. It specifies CATEGRTSGSTDTQYF.

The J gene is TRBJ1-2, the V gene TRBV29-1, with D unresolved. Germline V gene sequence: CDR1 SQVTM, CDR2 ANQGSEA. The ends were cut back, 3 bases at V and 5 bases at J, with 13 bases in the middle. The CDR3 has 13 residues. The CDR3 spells CSVDARLIYGYTF. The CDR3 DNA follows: TGCAGCGTTGATGCCAGACTTATTTATGGCTACACCTTC.

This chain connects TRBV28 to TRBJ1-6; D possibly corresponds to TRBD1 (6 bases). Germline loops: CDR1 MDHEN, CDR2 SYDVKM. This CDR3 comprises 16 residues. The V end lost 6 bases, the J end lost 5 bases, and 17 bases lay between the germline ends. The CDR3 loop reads CASRTPEGGNNSPLHF. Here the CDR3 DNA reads TGTGCCAGCAGGACCCCCGAAGGGGGAAATAATTCACCCCTCCACTTT.

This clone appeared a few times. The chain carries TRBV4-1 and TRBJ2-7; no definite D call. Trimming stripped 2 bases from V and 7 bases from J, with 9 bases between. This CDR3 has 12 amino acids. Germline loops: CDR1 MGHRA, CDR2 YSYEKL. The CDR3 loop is CASSQPWQEQYF. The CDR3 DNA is TGCGCCAGCAGCCAACCCTGGCAGGAGCAGTACTTC.

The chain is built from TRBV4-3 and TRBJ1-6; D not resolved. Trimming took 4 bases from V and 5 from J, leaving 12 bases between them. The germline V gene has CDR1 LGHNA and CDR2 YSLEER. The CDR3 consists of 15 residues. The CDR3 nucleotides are TGCGCCAGCAGCCCTTCCGGGAGAAATAATTCACCCCTCCACTTT. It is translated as CASSPSGRNNSPLHF.

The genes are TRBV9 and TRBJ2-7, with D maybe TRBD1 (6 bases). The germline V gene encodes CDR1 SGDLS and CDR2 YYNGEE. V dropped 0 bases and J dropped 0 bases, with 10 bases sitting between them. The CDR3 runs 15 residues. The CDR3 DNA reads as TGTGCCAGCAGCGTAGGGGGGACATCCTCCTACGAGCAGTACTTC. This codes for CASSVGGTSSYEQYF. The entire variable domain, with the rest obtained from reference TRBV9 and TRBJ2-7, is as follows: DSGVTQTPKHLITATGQRVTLRCSPRSGDLSVYWYQQSLDQGLQFLIQYYNGEERAKGNILERFSAQQFPDLHSELNLSSLELGDSALYFCASSVGGTSSYEQYFGPGTRLTVT.

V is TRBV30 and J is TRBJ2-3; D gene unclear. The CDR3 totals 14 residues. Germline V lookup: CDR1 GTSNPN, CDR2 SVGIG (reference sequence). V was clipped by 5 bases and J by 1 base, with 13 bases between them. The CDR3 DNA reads TGTGCCTGGTCTGTTGCCTTGGGCACAGATACGCAGTATTTT. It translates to CAWSVALGTDTQYF.

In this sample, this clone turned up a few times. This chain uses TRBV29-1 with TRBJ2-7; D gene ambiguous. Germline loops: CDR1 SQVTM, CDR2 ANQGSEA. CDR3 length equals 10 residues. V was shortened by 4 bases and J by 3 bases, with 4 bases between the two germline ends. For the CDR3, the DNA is TGCAGCGTTGCAGGCTACGAGCAGTACTTC. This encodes CSVAGYEQYF.

CDR3 DNA sequence: TGTGCCAGCAGTCGAGCTAGCTCCTACGAGCAGTACTTC. Translation: CASSRASSYEQYF. The chain recombines TRBV6-5 with TRBJ2-7; D is undetermined. CDR3 size: 13 residues. V lost 5 bases, J lost 0 bases, and 8 bases lay in between. Germline assignment: CDR1 MNHEY and CDR2 SVGAGI.

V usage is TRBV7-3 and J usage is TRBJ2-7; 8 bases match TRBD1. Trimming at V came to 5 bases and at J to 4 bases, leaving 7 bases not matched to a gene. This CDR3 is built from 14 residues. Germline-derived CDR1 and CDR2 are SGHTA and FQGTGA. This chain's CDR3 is CASSPGRGRYEQYF. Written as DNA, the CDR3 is TGTGCCAGCAGCCCAGGCAGGGGGCGATACGAGCAGTACTTC.

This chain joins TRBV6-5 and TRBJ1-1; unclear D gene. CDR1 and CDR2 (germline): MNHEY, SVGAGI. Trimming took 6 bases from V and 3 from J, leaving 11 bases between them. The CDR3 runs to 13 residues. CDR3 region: CASSPPGYTEAFF. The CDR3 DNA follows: TGTGCCAGCAGCCCGCCCGGGTACACTGAAGCTTTCTTT.

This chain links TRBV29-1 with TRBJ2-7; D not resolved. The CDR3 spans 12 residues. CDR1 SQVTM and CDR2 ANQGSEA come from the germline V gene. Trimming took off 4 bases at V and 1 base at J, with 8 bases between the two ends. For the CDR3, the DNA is TGCAGCGTTGGAGACCCTTCCTACGAGCAGTACTTC. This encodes CSVGDPSYEQYF.

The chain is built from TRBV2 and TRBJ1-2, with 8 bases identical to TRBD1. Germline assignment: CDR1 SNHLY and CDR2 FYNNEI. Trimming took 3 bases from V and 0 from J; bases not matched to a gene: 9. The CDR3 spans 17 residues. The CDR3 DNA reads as TGTGCCAGCAGTGACGAGAGGACAGGGTGGGCTAACTATGGCTACACCTTC. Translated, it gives CASSDERTGWANYGYTF.

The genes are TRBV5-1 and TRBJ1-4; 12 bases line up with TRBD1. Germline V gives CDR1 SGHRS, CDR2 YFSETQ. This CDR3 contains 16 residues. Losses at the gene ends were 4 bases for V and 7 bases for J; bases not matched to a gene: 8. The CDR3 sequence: CASSPGRDRGPEKLFF. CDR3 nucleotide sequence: TGCGCCAGCAGCCCGGGCCGGGACAGGGGGCCTGAAAAACTGTTTTTT.

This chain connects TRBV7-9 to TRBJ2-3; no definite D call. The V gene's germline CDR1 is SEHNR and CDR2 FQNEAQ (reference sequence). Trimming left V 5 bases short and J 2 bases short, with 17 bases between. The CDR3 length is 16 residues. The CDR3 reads CASSPRAQSVTDTQYF. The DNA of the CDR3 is TGTGCCAGCAGCCCCCGGGCTCAATCAGTCACAGATACGCAGTATTTT. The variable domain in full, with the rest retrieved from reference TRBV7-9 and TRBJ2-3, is DTGVSQNPRHKITKRGQNVTFRCDPISEHNRLYWYRQTLGQGPEFLTYFQNEAQLEKSRLLSDRFSAERPKGSFSTLEIQRTEQGDSAMYLCASSPRAQSVTDTQYFGPGTRLTVL.

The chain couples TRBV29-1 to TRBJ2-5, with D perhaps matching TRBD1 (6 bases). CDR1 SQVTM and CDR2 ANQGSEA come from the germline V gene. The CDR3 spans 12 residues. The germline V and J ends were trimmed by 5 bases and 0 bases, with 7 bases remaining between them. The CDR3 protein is CSVTGYQETQYF. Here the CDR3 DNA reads TGCAGCGTTACAGGGTACCAAGAGACCCAGTACTTC.

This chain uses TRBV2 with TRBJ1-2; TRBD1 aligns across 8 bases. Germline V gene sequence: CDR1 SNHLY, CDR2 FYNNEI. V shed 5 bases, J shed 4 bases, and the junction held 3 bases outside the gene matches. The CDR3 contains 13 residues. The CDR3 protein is CASSRTGIYGYTF. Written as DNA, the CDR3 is TGTGCCAGCAGTCGGACAGGGATCTATGGCTACACCTTC. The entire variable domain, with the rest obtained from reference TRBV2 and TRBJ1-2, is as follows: EPEVTQTPSHQVTQMGQEVILRCVPISNHLYFYWYRQILGQKVEFLVSFYNNEISEKSEIFDDQFSVERPDGSNFTLKIRSTKLEDSAMYFCASSRTGIYGYTFGSGTRLTVV.

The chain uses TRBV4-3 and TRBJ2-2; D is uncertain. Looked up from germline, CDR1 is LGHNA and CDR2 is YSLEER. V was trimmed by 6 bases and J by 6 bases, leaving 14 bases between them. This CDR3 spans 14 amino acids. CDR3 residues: CASSLKRGPGELFF. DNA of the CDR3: TGCGCCAGCAGTCTAAAGAGAGGCCCCGGGGAGCTGTTTTTT.

CDR3 protein: CASSLGLATEQFF. CDR3 nucleotides: TGTGCCAGCAGCTTAGGTTTGGCCACTGAGCAGTTCTTC. The chain is built from TRBV7-2 and TRBJ2-1; D remains unclear. Per germline, CDR1 SGHTA and CDR2 FQGNSA. The CDR3 is 13 residues long. V shed 1 base and J shed 9 bases, with 10 bases lying between them.

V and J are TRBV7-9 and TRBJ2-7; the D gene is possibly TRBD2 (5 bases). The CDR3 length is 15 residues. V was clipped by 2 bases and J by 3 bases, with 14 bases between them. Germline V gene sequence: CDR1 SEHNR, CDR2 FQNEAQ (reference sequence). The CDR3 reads CASSLPRAGDYEQYF. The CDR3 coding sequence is TGTGCCAGCAGCTTACCGAGGGCAGGTGACTACGAGCAGTACTTC.

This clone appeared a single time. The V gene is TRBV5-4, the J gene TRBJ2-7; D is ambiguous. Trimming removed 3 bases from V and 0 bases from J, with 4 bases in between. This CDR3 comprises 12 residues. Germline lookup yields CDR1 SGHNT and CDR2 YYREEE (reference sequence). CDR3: CASSSSSYEQYF. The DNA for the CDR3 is TGTGCCAGCAGCTCGAGCTCCTACGAGCAGTACTTC. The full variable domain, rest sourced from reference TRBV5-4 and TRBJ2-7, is ETGVTQSPTHLIKTRGQQVTLRCSSQSGHNTVSWYQQALGQGPQFIFQYYREEENGRGNFPPRFSGLQFPNYSSELNVNALELDDSALYLCASSSSSYEQYFGPGTRLTVT.

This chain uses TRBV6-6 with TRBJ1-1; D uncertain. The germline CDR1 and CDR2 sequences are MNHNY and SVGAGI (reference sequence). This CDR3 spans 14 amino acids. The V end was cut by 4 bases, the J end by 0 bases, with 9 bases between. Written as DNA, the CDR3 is TGTGCCAGCAGTTCCATCCTCATGAACACTGAAGCTTTCTTT. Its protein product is CASSSILMNTEAFF.